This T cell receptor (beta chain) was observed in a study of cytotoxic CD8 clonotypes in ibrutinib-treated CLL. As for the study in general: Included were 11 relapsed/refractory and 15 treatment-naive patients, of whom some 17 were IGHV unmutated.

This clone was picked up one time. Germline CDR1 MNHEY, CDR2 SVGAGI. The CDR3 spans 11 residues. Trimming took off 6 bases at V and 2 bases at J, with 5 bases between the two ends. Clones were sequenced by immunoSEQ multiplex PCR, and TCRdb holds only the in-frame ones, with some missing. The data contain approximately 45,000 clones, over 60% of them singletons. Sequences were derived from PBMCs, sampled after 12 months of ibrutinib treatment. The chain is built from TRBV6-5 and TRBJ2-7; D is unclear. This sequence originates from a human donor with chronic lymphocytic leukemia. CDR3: CASRTTYEQYF. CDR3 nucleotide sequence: TGTGCCAGCAGAACTACCTACGAGCAGTACTTC.